Listed below are T cell receptor beta chains from one sample, sequenced in a study of cytomegalovirus exposure and HLA in healthy donors. The method was immunoSEQ multiplex PCR; TCRdb's version includes in-frame clones alone and lacks a portion of them. The sample shows under 200,000 clones, about four fifths of them seen only once. Sample: PBMCs. These receptors all stem from a man younger than 35 in good health and CMV-seropositive. Each CDR3 is given with its conserved first and last residue. Fields, in order: J gene, clone size, D gene, V gene, CDR3 protein, CDR3 DNA. The D gene is left open where the match is weak. For some rows the clone size is stated as once, few or many, or as a class when expanded; others skip it.

J: TRBJ2-2; size: few; D: TRBD2; V: TRBV25-1; CDR3: CASSRLAGTGELFF; DNA: TGTGCCAGCAGTAGACTAGCTGGGACCGGGGAGCTGTTTTTT
J: TRBJ1-3; size: NA; D: NA; V: TRBV4-1; CDR3: CASSQDWGEAGNTIYF; DNA: TGCGCCAGCAGCCAAGATTGGGGGGAAGCCGGAAACACCATATATTTT
J: TRBJ2-7; size: NA; D: NA; V: TRBV9; CDR3: CASSPQTRSAEQYF; DNA: TGTGCCAGCAGCCCACAGACTAGATCGGCCGAGCAGTACTTC
J: TRBJ1-2; size: NA; D: NA; V: TRBV2; CDR3: CASNPGVNYGYTF; DNA: TGTGCCAGCAATCCAGGGGTAAACTATGGCTACACCTTC
J: TRBJ2-1; size: NA; D: TRBD2; V: TRBV28; CDR3: CASSLGLARNEQFF; DNA: TGTGCCAGCTCCCTTGGACTAGCGCGGAATGAGCAGTTCTTC
J: TRBJ2-7; size: NA; D: NA; V: TRBV28; CDR3: CASSSSPVEQYF; DNA: TGTGCCAGCAGTTCGAGTCCGGTCGAGCAGTACTTC
J: TRBJ2-3; size: NA; D: TRBD2; V: TRBV29-1; CDR3: CSVLAGGVDTQYF; DNA: TGCAGCGTTTTAGCGGGAGGGGTAGATACGCAGTATTTT
J: TRBJ1-5; size: NA; D: NA; V: TRBV6-5; CDR3: CATILGGLNQPQHF; DNA: TGTGCCACCATACTGGGGGGGCTCAATCAGCCCCAGCATTTT
J: TRBJ2-3; size: NA; D: TRBD1; V: TRBV5-1; CDR3: CASSLGDSQATQYF; DNA: TGCGCCAGCAGCTTGGGGGACAGCCAAGCTACGCAGTATTTT
J: TRBJ2-7; size: NA; D: NA; V: TRBV5-1; CDR3: CASSLSAGEQYF; DNA: TGCGCCAGCAGCTTGTCTGCCGGCGAGCAGTACTTC
J: TRBJ2-3; size: once; D: TRBD2; V: TRBV7-9; CDR3: CASSLGDYREGGTDTQYF; DNA: TGTGCCAGCAGCTTAGGGGATTACCGGGAGGGCGGCACAGATACGCAGTATTTT
J: TRBJ2-3; size: NA; D: TRBD2; V: TRBV7-6; CDR3: CASSLESGKSDTQYF; DNA: TGTGCCAGCAGCTTGGAGAGCGGGAAGTCAGATACGCAGTATTTT
J: TRBJ2-3; size: once; D: TRBD1; V: TRBV5-1; CDR3: CASSLEGAITDTQYF; DNA: TGCGCCAGCAGCTTGGAGGGGGCTATAACAGATACGCAGTATTTT
J: TRBJ2-5; size: NA; D: NA; V: TRBV28; CDR3: CASSFWVTDRNQETQYF; DNA: TGTGCCAGCAGTTTTTGGGTCACAGACAGAAATCAAGAGACCCAGTACTTC
J: TRBJ1-3; size: NA; D: NA; V: TRBV10-3; CDR3: CAISEIGGLGNTIYF; DNA: TGTGCCATCAGTGAGATCGGGGGTCTTGGAAACACCATATATTTT
J: TRBJ2-1; size: NA; D: NA; V: TRBV5-5; CDR3: CASSPNGHSEQFF; DNA: TGTGCCAGCAGCCCGAATGGACATTCTGAGCAGTTCTTC
J: TRBJ2-2; size: NA; D: NA; V: TRBV30; CDR3: CAWSRSSGELFF; DNA: TGTGCCTGGAGTAGGAGTTCCGGGGAGCTGTTTTTT
J: TRBJ2-2; size: once; D: TRBD2; V: TRBV28; CDR3: CASSLTGLAGEAGELFF; DNA: TGTGCCAGCAGTTTAACGGGACTAGCGGGAGAAGCCGGGGAGCTGTTTTTT
J: TRBJ1-5; size: NA; D: TRBD1; V: TRBV5-4; CDR3: CASSNRDRGQPQHF; DNA: TGTGCCAGCAGCAACCGGGACAGGGGCCAGCCCCAGCATTTT
J: TRBJ2-5; size: NA; D: NA; V: TRBV29-1; CDR3: CSVAQGLVETQYF; DNA: TGCAGCGTTGCACAGGGATTGGTAGAGACCCAGTACTTC
J: TRBJ2-7; size: NA; D: TRBD2; V: TRBV7-8; CDR3: CASSFGLAGPPSYEQYF; DNA: TGTGCCAGCAGCTTCGGACTAGCGGGACCTCCCTCCTACGAGCAGTACTTC
J: TRBJ1-4; size: NA; D: TRBD1; V: TRBV27; CDR3: CASTLTGGYEKLFF; DNA: TGTGCCAGCACCCTGACAGGGGGCTATGAAAAACTGTTTTTT
J: TRBJ1-5; size: NA; D: NA; V: TRBV6-6; CDR3: CASSRTDSSNQPQHF; DNA: TGTGCCAGCAGCCGGACAGATAGTAGCAATCAGCCCCAGCATTTT
J: TRBJ1-2; size: once; D: NA; V: TRBV19; CDR3: CASSPGTRIGYGYTF; DNA: TGTGCCAGTAGTCCCGGGACACGGATAGGCTATGGCTACACCTTC
J: TRBJ1-2; size: NA; D: NA; V: TRBV6-1; CDR3: CASMGRGAYGYTF; DNA: TGTGCCAGCATGGGACGCGGGGCCTATGGCTACACCTTC
J: TRBJ2-2; size: few; D: NA; V: TRBV9; CDR3: CASSVRTGELFF; DNA: TGTGCCAGCAGCGTTAGAACCGGGGAGCTGTTTTTT